This T cell receptor (beta chain) was observed in a study of patients and donors after allogeneic stem cell transplantation. The CDR3 has 12 amino acids. Germline CDR1 SGHTA, CDR2 FQGNSA. Trimming stripped 5 bases from V and 3 bases from J, with 4 bases between. One entry per CDR3 protein results from TCRdb running MiXCR on the RT-PCR reads. The sample has about 150,000 distinct CDR3 sequences, about 36% seen once. The source material was blood, either unsorted or a sorted T cell fraction (not recorded which). The rearrangement uses TRBV7-2 and TRBJ1-4; D is undetermined. This TCR came from a human donor who was either an allogeneic HSCT recipient or a stem cell or donor lymphocyte infusion donor (not recorded which). It is not recorded whose cells these are; they may come from a transplant donor. The CDR3 DNA reads as TGTGCCAGCAGCCGAGCTAATGAAAAACTGTTTTTT. Translated, it gives CASSRANEKLFF.